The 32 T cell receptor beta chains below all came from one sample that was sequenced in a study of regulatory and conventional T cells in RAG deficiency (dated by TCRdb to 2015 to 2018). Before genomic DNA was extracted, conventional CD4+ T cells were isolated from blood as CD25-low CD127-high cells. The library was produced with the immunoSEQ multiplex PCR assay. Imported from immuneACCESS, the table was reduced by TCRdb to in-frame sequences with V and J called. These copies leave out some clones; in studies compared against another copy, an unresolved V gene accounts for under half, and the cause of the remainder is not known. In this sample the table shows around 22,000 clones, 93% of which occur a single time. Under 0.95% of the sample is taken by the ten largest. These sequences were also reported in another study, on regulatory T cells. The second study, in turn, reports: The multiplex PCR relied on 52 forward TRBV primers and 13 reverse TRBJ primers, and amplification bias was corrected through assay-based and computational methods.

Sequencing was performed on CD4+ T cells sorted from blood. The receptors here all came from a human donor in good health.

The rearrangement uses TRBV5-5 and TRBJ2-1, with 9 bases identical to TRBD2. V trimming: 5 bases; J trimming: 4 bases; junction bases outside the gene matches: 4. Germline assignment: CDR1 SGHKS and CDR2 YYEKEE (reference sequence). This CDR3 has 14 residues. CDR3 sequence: CASRLAGAYNEQFF. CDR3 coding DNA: TGTGCCAGCAGACTAGCGGGCGCGTACAATGAGCAGTTCTTC.

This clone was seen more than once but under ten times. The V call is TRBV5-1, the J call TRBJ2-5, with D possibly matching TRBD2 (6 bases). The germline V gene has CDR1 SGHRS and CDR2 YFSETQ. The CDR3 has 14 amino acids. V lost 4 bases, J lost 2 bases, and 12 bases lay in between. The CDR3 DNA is TGCGCCAGCAGCCCCGGGGGACTGCAAGAGACCCAGTACTTC. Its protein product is CASSPGGLQETQYF.

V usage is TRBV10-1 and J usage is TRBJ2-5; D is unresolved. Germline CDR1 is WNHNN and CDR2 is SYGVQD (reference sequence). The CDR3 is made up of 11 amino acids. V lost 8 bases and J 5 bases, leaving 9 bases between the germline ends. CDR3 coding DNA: TGCGCCAGCCCGGTGGCCGAGACCCAGTACTTC. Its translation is CASPVAETQYF.

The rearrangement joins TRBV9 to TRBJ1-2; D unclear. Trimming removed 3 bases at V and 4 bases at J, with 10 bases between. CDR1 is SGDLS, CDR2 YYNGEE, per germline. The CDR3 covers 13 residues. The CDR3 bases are TGTGCCAGCAGCGGTCAGGCGATCTATGGCTACACCTTC. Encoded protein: CASSGQAIYGYTF.

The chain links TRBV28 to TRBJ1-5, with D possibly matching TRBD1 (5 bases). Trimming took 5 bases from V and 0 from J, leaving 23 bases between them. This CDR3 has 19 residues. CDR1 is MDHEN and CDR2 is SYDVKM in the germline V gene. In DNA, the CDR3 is TGTGCCAGCAGTCCATACCTTGACAGCGGAGTCTATAGCAATCAGCCCCAGCATTTT. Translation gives CASSPYLDSGVYSNQPQHF.

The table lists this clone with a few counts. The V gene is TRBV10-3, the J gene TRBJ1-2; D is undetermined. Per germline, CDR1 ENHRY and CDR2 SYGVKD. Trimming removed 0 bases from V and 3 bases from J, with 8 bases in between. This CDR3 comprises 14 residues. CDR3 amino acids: CAISESDTYYGYTF. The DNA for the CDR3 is TGTGCCATCAGTGAGTCAGACACTTACTATGGCTACACCTTC.

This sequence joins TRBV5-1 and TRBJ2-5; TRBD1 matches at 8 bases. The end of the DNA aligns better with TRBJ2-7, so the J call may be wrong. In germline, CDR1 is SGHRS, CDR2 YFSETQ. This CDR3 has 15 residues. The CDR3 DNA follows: TGCGCCAGCAGCTTGTCAGGGGGCAATTCCTACGAGCAGTACTTC. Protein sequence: CASSLSGGNSYEQYF.

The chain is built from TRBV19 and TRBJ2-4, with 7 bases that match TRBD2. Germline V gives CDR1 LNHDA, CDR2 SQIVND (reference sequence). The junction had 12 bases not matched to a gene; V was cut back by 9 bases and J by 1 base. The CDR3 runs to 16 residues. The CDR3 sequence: CARAMRRETAKNIQYF. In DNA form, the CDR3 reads TGTGCCAGGGCGATGAGGCGGGAGACGGCCAAAAACATTCAGTACTTC.

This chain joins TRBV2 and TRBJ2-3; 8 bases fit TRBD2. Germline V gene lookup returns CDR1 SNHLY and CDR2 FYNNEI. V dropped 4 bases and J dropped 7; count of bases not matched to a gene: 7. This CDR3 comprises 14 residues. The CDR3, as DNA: TGTGCCAGCAGTGCGAGCGGGAGTGGGAATACGCAGTATTTT. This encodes CASSASGSGNTQYF.

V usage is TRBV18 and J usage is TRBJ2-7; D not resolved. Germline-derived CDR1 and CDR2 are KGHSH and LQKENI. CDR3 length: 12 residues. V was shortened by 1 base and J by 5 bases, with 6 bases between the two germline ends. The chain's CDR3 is CASSPQPHEQYF. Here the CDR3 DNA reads TGTGCCAGCTCACCACAACCCCACGAGCAGTACTTC.

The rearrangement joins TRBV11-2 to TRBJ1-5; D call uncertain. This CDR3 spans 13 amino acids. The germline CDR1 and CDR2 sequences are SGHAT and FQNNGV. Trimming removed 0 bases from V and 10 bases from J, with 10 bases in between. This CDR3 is CASSLDYKGPQHF. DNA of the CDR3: TGTGCCAGCAGCTTAGATTACAAGGGCCCCCAGCATTTT.

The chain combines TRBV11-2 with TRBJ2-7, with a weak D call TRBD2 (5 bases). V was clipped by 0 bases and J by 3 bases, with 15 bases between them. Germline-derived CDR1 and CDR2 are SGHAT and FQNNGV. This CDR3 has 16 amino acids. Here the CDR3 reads CASSLEFAGPGYEQYF. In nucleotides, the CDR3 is TGTGCCAGCAGCTTAGAGTTTGCGGGCCCCGGCTACGAGCAGTACTTC.

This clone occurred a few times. The CDR3: CASSPTLTGREQFF. CDR3 nucleotide sequence: TGTGCCAGCAGCCCAACCCTGACAGGCCGAGAGCAGTTCTTC. The V call is TRBV9, the J call TRBJ2-1; possible D gene TRBD1, 6 bases. V lost 4 bases and J lost 10, with 18 bases in between. There are 14 residues in the CDR3. Germline V gene lookup returns CDR1 SGDLS and CDR2 YYNGEE.

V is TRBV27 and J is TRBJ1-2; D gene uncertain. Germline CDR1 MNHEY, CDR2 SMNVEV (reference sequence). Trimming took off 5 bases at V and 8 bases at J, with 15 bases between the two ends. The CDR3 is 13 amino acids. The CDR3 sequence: CASSNRLSGGYTF. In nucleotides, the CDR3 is TGTGCCAGCAGTAATAGGCTCTCGGGCGGCTACACCTTC.

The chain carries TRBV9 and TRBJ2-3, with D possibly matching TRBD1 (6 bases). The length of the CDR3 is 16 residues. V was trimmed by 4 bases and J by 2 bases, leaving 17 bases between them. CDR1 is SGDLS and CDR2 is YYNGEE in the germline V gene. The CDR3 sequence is CASSPTRGSPTDTQYF. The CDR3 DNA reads TGTGCCAGCAGCCCAACGAGGGGGAGCCCCACAGATACGCAGTATTTT.

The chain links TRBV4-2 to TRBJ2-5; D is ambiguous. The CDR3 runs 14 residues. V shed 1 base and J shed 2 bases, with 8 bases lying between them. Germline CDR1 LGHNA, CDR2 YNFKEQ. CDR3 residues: CASSQVGRQETQYF. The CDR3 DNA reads TGTGCCAGCAGCCAAGTAGGCAGACAAGAGACCCAGTACTTC.

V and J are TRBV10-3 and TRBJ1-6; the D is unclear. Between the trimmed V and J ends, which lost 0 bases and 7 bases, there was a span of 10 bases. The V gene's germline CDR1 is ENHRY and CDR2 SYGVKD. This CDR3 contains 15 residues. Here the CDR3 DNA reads TGTGCCATCAGTGAGTCGGGTAACACGAATTCACCCCTCCACTTT. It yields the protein CAISESGNTNSPLHF.

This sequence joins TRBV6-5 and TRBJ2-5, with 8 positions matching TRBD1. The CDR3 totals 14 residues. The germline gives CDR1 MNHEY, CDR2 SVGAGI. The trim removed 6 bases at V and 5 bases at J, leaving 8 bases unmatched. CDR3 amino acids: CASRGQGRGETQYF. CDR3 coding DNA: TGTGCCAGCAGAGGACAGGGTCGCGGGGAGACCCAGTACTTC.

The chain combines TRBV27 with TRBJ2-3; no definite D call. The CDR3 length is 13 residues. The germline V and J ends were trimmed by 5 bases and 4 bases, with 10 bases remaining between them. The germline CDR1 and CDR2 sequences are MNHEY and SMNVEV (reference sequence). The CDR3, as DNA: TGTGCCAGCAGTAATCCCTGGGCAGATACGCAGTATTTT. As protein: CASSNPWADTQYF.

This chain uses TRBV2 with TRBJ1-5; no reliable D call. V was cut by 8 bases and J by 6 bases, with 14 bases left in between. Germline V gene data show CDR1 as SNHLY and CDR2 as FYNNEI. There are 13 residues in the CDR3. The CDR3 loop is CASEFGEGQPQHF. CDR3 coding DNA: TGTGCCAGCGAGTTCGGCGAGGGTCAGCCCCAGCATTTT.

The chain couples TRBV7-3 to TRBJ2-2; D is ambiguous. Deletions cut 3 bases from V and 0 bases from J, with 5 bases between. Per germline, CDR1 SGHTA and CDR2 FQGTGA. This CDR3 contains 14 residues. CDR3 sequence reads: CASSFQANTGELFF. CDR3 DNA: TGTGCCAGCAGCTTTCAGGCGAACACCGGGGAGCTGTTTTTT.

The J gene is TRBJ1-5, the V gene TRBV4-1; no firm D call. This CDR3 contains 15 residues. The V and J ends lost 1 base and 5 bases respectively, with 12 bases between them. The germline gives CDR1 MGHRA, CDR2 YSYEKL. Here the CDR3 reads CASSQGWGVHQPQHF. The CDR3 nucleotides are TGCGCCAGCAGCCAAGGGTGGGGTGTACATCAGCCCCAGCATTTT.

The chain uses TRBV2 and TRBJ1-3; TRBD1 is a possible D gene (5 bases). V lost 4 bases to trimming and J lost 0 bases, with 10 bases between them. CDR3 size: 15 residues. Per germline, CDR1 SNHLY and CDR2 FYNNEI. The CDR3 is CASSAGRNSGNTIYF. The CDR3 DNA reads TGTGCCAGCAGTGCGGGGCGGAACTCTGGAAACACCATATATTTT.

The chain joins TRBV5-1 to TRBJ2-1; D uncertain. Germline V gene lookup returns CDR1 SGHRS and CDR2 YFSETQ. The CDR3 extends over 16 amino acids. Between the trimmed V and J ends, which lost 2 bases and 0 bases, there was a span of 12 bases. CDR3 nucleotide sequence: TGCGCCAGCAGCTTTTTTGCGGATGTCTCCTACAATGAGCAGTTCTTC. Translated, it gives CASSFFADVSYNEQFF.

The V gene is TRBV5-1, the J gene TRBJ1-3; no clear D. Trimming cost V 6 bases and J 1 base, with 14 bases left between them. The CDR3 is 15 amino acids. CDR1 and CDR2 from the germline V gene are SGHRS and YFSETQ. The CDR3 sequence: CASTGSPQSGNTIYF. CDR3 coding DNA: TGCGCCAGCACCGGCAGTCCACAATCTGGAAACACCATATATTTT.

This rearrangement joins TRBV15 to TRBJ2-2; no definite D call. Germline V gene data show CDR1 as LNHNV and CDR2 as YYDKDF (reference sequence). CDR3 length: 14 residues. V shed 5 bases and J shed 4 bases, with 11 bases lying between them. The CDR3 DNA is TGTGCCACCAGCGTGCGGACCGGCACCGGGGAGCTGTTTTTT. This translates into CATSVRTGTGELFF.

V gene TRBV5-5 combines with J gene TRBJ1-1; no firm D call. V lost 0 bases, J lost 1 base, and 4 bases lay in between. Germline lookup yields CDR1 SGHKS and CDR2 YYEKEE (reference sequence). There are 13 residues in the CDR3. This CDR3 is CASSLGWNTEAFF. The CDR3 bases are TGTGCCAGCAGCTTGGGATGGAACACTGAAGCTTTCTTT.

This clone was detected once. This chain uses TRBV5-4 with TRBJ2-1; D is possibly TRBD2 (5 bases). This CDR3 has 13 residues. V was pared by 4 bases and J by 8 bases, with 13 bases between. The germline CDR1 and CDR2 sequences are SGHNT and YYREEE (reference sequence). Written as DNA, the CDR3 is TGTGCCAGCAGCCCTACTAGTTACGATGAGCAGTTCTTC. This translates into CASSPTSYDEQFF.

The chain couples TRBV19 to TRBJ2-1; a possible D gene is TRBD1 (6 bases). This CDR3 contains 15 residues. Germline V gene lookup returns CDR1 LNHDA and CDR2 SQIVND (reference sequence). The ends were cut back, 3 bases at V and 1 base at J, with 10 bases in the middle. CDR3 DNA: TGTGCCAGTAGTATGTCCACAGGGTCCTACAATGAGCAGTTCTTC. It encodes CASSMSTGSYNEQFF.

This CDR3 reads CASSVAPSGVGDEQFF. The CDR3 DNA reads as TGTGCCAGCAGCGTAGCTCCTAGCGGGGTTGGAGATGAGCAGTTCTTC. V and J are TRBV9 and TRBJ2-1, with TRBD2 matching 9 bases. The CDR3 contains 16 residues. J lost 8 bases, V lost 0 bases, and 9 bases had no gene match. Germline CDR1 reads SGDLS; CDR2 reads YYNGEE.

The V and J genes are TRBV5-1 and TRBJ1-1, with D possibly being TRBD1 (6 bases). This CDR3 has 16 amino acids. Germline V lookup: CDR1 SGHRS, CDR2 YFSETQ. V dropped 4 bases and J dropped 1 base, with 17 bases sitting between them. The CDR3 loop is CASSRSNRQANTEAFF. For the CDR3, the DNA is TGCGCCAGCAGCCGATCGAACAGACAGGCGAACACTGAAGCTTTCTTT.

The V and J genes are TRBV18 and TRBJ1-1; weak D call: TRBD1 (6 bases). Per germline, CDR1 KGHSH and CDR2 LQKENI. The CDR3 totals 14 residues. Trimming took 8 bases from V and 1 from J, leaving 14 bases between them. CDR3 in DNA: TGTGCCAGCCGCACTGGGGGCCCGAACACTGAAGCTTTCTTT. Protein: CASRTGGPNTEAFF. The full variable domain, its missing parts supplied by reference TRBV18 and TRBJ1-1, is NAGVMQNPRHLVRRRGQEARLRCSPMKGHSHVYWYRQLPEEGLKFMVYLQKENIIDESGMPKERFSAEFPKEGPSILRIQQVVRGDSAAYFCASRTGGPNTEAFFGQGTRLTVV.